These T cell receptor beta chains were read from a single sample in a study of T cells after somatic rescue of genetic block. Assay: immunoSEQ multiplex PCR; the TCRdb copy retains only in-frame clones and omits some. The sample includes 15,000 or so clones, approximately 76% of them seen just once. Sequencing was done on a sample of peripheral blood mononuclear cells (PBMCs). These receptors came from a boy between 5 and 17 years old. Both conserved end residues are part of each CDR3. The D gene is left open where the match is weak. Some rows mark clone size as missing; the rest say once, few, many or name a class of expanded clone.

abundance | j_gene | d_gene | v_gene | CDR3aa | CDR3nt
NA | TRBJ2-6 | NA | TRBV27 | CASSWVDSGANVLTF | TGTGCCAGCAGTTGGGTCGACTCTGGGGCCAACGTCCTGACTTTC
NA | TRBJ2-1 | TRBD1 | TRBV5-1 | CASRNPQGAGGNEQFF | TGCGCCAGCAGAAACCCCCAGGGGGCAGGGGGCAATGAGCAGTTCTTC
NA | TRBJ2-7 | TRBD2 | TRBV7-2 | CASSQGLAGGRSYEQYF | TGTGCCAGCAGCCAGGGACTAGCGGGAGGCCGCTCCTACGAGCAGTACTTC
NA | TRBJ2-4 | NA | TRBV2 | CASSDAVLKNIQYF | TGTGCCAGCAGTGACGCAGTCCTTAAAAACATTCAGTACTTC
NA | TRBJ2-5 | TRBD2 | TRBV5-6 | CASTPLAEWETQYF | TGTGCCAGCACCCCACTAGCGGAGTGGGAGACCCAGTACTTC
NA | TRBJ2-1 | NA | TRBV19 | CASSPQILTSLGEQFF | TGTGCCAGTAGTCCCCAGATCCTGACTAGTTTGGGTGAGCAGTTCTTC
NA | TRBJ1-1 | NA | TRBV7-9 | CASSSLRGRVTEAFF | TGTGCCAGCAGCTCCCTAAGGGGCCGGGTTACTGAAGCTTTCTTT
few | TRBJ1-3 | NA | TRBV6-6 | CASSNRFYSGNTIYF | TGTGCCAGCTCCAACAGGTTCTACTCTGGAAACACCATATATTTT
NA | TRBJ1-4 | NA | TRBV5-6 | CASSSGGPNEKLFF | TGTGCCAGCAGCTCCGGAGGGCCGAATGAAAAACTGTTTTTT
once | TRBJ2-5 | TRBD1 | TRBV5-6 | CASSLGQGRPKETQYF | TGTGCCAGCAGCTTGGGACAGGGGAGACCCAAAGAGACCCAGTACTTC
NA | TRBJ1-2 | NA | TRBV5-1 | CASSLDSPNGYTF | TGCGCCAGCAGCTTGGACAGCCCGAATGGCTACACCTTC
NA | TRBJ1-2 | NA | TRBV6-1 | CASSEANSPYGYTF | TGTGCCAGCAGTGAAGCAAACAGTCCCTATGGCTACACCTTC
NA | TRBJ2-3 | NA | TRBV10-3 | CAISESISLTDTQYF | TGTGCCATCAGTGAGTCGATTTCTCTCACAGATACGCAGTATTTT
NA | TRBJ2-7 | NA | TRBV2 | CASKEGYEQYF | TGTGCCAGCAAAGAGGGCTACGAGCAGTACTTC
NA | TRBJ2-1 | NA | TRBV19 | CASSLDSYNEQFF | TGTGCCAGTAGCTTAGACTCCTACAATGAGCAGTTCTTC
NA | TRBJ1-2 | TRBD1 | TRBV7-2 | CASSLSTGNYGYTF | TGTGCCAGCAGCTTGTCGACAGGGAACTATGGCTACACCTTC
NA | TRBJ2-7 | NA | TRBV5-6 | CASSLEARGYEQYF | TGTGCCAGCAGCTTGGAAGCACGAGGCTACGAGCAGTACTTC
NA | TRBJ2-7 | NA | TRBV18 | CASSPPGGKGSEQYF | TGTGCCAGCTCACCCCCCGGGGGCAAAGGGAGCGAGCAGTACTTC
NA | TRBJ1-4 | NA | TRBV30 | CAWSSWTERYEKLFF | TGTGCCTGGAGTTCCTGGACAGAGAGATATGAAAAACTGTTTTTT
NA | TRBJ1-2 | NA | TRBV5-1 | CASSLAPQEDGYTF | TGCGCCAGCAGCTTGGCGCCCCAGGAGGATGGCTACACCTTC
NA | TRBJ2-2 | TRBD1 | TRBV6-6 | CASSYPDRLLTGELFF | TGTGCCAGCAGTTACCCGGACAGGCTCCTCACCGGGGAGCTGTTTTTT
once | TRBJ2-1 | TRBD2 | TRBV15 | CATSRGQGLAGYEQFF | TGTGCCACCAGCAGGGGACAGGGACTAGCGGGGTATGAGCAGTTCTTC
NA | TRBJ1-4 | NA | TRBV28 | CASSTRGFNEKLFF | TGTGCCAGCAGTACCAGGGGTTTTAATGAAAAACTGTTTTTT
large | TRBJ2-1 | TRBD2 | TRBV9 | CASSASAGGLSYNEQFF | TGTGCCAGCAGCGCGTCGGCGGGGGGCCTCTCCTACAATGAGCAGTTCTTC
NA | TRBJ2-7 | TRBD2 | TRBV10-2 | CASSALAGGTLYEQYF | TGCGCCAGCAGCGCACTAGCGGGGGGAACTCTCTACGAGCAGTACTTC
NA | TRBJ2-2 | NA | TRBV23-1 | CASSHSGTNTGELFF | TGCGCCAGCAGTCACTCCGGGACGAACACCGGGGAGCTGTTTTTT
NA | TRBJ2-7 | NA | TRBV7-3 | CASSPLGGVPYEQYF | TGTGCCAGCAGCCCCCTCGGAGGGGTCCCCTACGAGCAGTACTTC
NA | TRBJ1-2 | NA | TRBV6-6 | CASSYSRQRGGYTF | TGTGCCAGCAGTTACTCACGACAGCGGGGTGGCTACACCTTC
NA | TRBJ1-4 | NA | TRBV7-6 | CASSVTETLATNEKLFF | TGTGCCAGCAGCGTTACAGAGACCCTTGCAACTAATGAAAAACTGTTTTTT
few | TRBJ1-6 | TRBD1 | TRBV5-1 | CASSTTGGSYNSPLHF | TGCGCCAGCAGCACCACAGGGGGCTCCTATAATTCACCCCTCCACTTT
NA | TRBJ2-5 | TRBD1 | TRBV4-2 | CASSPARQGGSQETQYF | TGTGCCAGCAGCCCAGCAAGACAGGGGGGATCACAAGAGACCCAGTACTTC
NA | TRBJ1-2 | NA | TRBV18 | CASSKLPRLPYGYTF | TGTGCCAGCTCAAAATTACCCAGGTTACCGTATGGCTACACCTTC
NA | TRBJ2-1 | NA | TRBV6-5 | CASSFSRTASGTEQFF | TGTGCCAGCAGTTTCTCCCGGACAGCCTCAGGAACCGAGCAGTTCTTC
NA | TRBJ2-1 | NA | TRBV5-5 | CASSLTRLSYNEQFF | TGTGCCAGCAGCTTGACGAGGCTCTCCTACAATGAGCAGTTCTTC